This TCR beta chain was sequenced in a study of early stage breast cancer tumors. Study-level information: Average read coverage per sample was 7.5 to 10-fold. General observations from the study: Blood repertoires resembled normal breast more than tumor.

Clones were read by immunoSEQ multiplex PCR, and TCRdb kept only the in-frame ones, dropping some. The data contain approximately 39,000 clones, 70% to 80% of them singletons. Germline V gene lookup returns CDR1 SGDLS and CDR2 YYNGEE. Trimming at V came to 4 bases and at J to 5 bases, leaving 14 bases not matched to a gene. CDR3 length equals 17 residues. About this clone: The antigen is not known.

The sample taken for sequencing was blood. This sequence originates from a person between 55 and 70 years old with breast cancer. V is TRBV9 and J is TRBJ2-3; 9 nucleotides align to TRBD2. The CDR3 reads CASSPRGAGGPRDTQYF. CDR3 coding DNA: TGTGCCAGCAGCCCCCGGGGGGCGGGGGGGCCGAGAGATACGCAGTATTTT.